What follows are 10 T cell receptor beta chains derived from one specimen sequenced in a study of early T cells in non-severe SARS-CoV-2 infection. TCRdb passed the 5' RACE reads through MiXCR, listing each CDR3 protein once. In the table there are 20,000 to 30,000 distinct CDR3 sequences, around 4% of which are singletons. Sequenced input: whole blood. These receptors were obtained from an adult who was a healthcare worker with PCR-confirmed SARS-CoV-2 infection or an uninfected control (not recorded which).

Ten or more counts support this clonotype. This chain connects TRBV12-3 or TRBV12-4 to TRBJ2-1; TRBD1 matches 12 bases. Unmatched junction bases numbered 7, after V lost 7 bases and J lost 9 bases. This CDR3 is 14 amino acids long. The CDR3 nucleotides read TGTGCCAGCATCACCGGGACAGGGGGCAGTGAGCAGTTCTTC. Translation: CASITGTGGSEQFF.

This clonotype appeared many times. The chain uses TRBV7-8 and TRBJ2-2, with TRBD2 matching 11 bases. The CDR3 contains 18 residues. Germline CDR1 is SGHVS and CDR2 is FQNEAQ. V trimming: 1 base; J trimming: 1 base; junction bases outside the gene matches: 5. The CDR3 is CASSLVISGRENTGELFF. The CDR3, as DNA: TGTGCCAGCAGCTTAGTGATTAGCGGGAGGGAGAACACCGGGGAGCTGTTTTTT.

This clonotype came up many times. The CDR3 protein is CASSFWREHSYNEQFF. The CDR3 region has the DNA TGTGCCAGCAGTTTTTGGAGGGAACATTCCTACAATGAGCAGTTCTTC. The J gene is TRBJ2-1, the V gene TRBV28; tentatively, D is TRBD2 (6 bases). Trimming removed 3 bases from V and 1 base from J, with 13 bases in between. The germline V gene encodes CDR1 MDHEN and CDR2 SYDVKM. The CDR3 loop spans 16 amino acids.

This clonotype qualifies as medium-sized. One end of the junction does not line up with germline, which may come from a read error. The rearrangement links TRBV2 to TRBJ2-3, with 9 positions matching TRBD2. The germline V gene has CDR1 SNHLY and CDR2 FYNNEI. CDR3 length equals 12 residues. The CDR3 loop is CASSGSGGNPHF. CDR3 nucleotides: TGTGCCAGCAGTGGAAGCGGGGGGAATCCCCATTTT.

This clonotype was seen many times. This chain links TRBV4-2 with TRBJ2-7, with D possibly called TRBD1 or TRBD2 (5 bases each). The V gene's germline CDR1 is LGHNA and CDR2 YNFKEQ. Trimming pared 4 bases from V and 6 bases from J, leaving 16 bases between. CDR3 size: 14 residues. Here the CDR3 reads CASSPRWGISEQYF. CDR3 nucleotides: TGTGCCAGCAGCCCAAGATGGGGGATAAGCGAGCAGTACTTC.

This clonotype showed up just a few times. V usage is TRBV28 and J usage is TRBJ2-7; TRBD1 or TRBD2 may be the D gene (5 bases each). Looked up from germline, CDR1 is MDHEN and CDR2 is SYDVKM. The CDR3 is made up of 16 amino acids. The V end was cut by 5 bases, the J end by 4 bases, with 21 bases between. The DNA of the CDR3 is TGTGCCAGCAGTCTGGGGCCGGGAACGGGGACGTACGAGCAGTACTTC. This encodes CASSLGPGTGTYEQYF.

This clonotype was counted many times. This chain connects TRBV28 to TRBJ1-6; TRBD1 agrees at 8 bases. This CDR3 is built from 15 residues. From germline, CDR1 is MDHEN and CDR2 SYDVKM. V lost 6 bases to trimming and J lost 7 bases; unmatched junction nucleotides: 8. The CDR3 nucleotides are TGTGCCAGCAGAAATTCGAGGACAGGGAATTCACCCCTCCACTTT. Its translation is CASRNSRTGNSPLHF.

This clonotype was found a few times. The gene calls are TRBV20-1 and TRBJ2-7, with 8 nucleotides matching TRBD1. Germline CDR1 reads DFQATT; CDR2 reads SNEGSKA (reference sequence). V was pared by 4 bases and J by 7 bases, with 9 bases of the junction left unmatched. The CDR3 covers 13 residues. CDR3 coding DNA: TGCAGTGCTACCCGACAGGGGTTGGGGGAGCAGTACTTC. Protein: CSATRQGLGEQYF.

This clonotype showed up many times. The CDR3 DNA reads as TGTGCCAGCAGTGTCTTCCTAGCGGGAGGGGGGGAGCAGTTCTTC. This sequence encodes CASSVFLAGGGEQFF. The rearrangement joins TRBV2 to TRBJ2-1; 12 bases line up with TRBD2. V gave up 4 bases and J gave up 10 bases; unmatched junction bases: 8. The CDR3 runs 15 residues. Germline assignment: CDR1 SNHLY and CDR2 FYNNEI.

This clonotype was picked up many times. The CDR3 DNA follows: TGTGCCAGCAGCTCCCTGGACAGGACCATGAACACTGAAGCTTTCTTT. This encodes CASSSLDRTMNTEAFF. The chain links TRBV5-5 to TRBJ1-1; 7 nucleotides agree with TRBD1. The junction had 8 bases not matched to a gene; V was cut back by 3 bases and J by 0 bases. Germline CDR1 is SGHKS and CDR2 is YYEKEE (reference sequence). This CDR3 region has 16 residues. The whole variable domain, filled in from reference TRBV5-5 and TRBJ1-1, reads DAGVTQSPTHLIKTRGQQVTLRCSPISGHKSVSWYQQVLGQGPQFIFQYYEKEERGRGNFPDRFSARQFPNYSSELNVNALLLGDSALYLCASSSLDRTMNTEAFFGQGTRLTVV.